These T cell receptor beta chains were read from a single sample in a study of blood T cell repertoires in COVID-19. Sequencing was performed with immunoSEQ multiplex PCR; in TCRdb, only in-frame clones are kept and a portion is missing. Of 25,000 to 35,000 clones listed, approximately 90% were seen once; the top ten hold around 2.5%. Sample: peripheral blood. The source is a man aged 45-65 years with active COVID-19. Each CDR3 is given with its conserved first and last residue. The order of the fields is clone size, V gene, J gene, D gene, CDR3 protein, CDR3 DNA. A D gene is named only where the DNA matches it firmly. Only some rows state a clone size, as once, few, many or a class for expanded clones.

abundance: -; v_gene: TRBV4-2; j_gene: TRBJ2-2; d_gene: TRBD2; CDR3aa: CASSQGGGLATTPGELFF; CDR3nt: TGTGCCAGCAGCCAAGGGGGGGGACTAGCGACCACCCCCGGGGAGCTGTTTTTT
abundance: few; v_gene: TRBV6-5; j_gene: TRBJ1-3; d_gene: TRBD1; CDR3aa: CASRPTGRGNTIYF; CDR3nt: TGTGCCAGCAGACCGACAGGGAGGGGAAACACCATATATTTT
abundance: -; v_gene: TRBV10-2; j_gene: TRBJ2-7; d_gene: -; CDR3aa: CASSDEYSRPFTSGQYF; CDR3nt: TGCGCCAGCAGTGATGAGTATAGTCGCCCCTTCACCAGCGGGCAGTACTTC
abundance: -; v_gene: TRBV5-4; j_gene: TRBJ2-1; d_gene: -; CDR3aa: CASSLESGRGNEQFF; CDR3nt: TGTGCCAGCAGCTTGGAGTCAGGGCGCGGCAATGAGCAGTTCTTC
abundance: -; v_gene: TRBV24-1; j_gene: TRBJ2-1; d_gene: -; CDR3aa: CATSDPGSEQFF; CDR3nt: TGTGCCACCAGTGATCCAGGAAGTGAGCAGTTCTTC
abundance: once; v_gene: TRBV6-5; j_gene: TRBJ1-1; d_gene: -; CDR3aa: CASGKQMNTEAFF; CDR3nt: TGTGCCAGCGGCAAACAGATGAACACTGAAGCTTTCTTT
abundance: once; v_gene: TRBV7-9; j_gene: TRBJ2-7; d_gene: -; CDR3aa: CASSLARDQSYEQYF; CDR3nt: TGTGCCAGCAGCTTAGCCAGGGATCAATCCTACGAGCAGTACTTC
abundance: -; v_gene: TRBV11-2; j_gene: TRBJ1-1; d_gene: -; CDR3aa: CASSSDLTNTEAFF; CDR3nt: TGTGCCAGCAGCTCAGATCTAACGAACACTGAAGCTTTCTTT
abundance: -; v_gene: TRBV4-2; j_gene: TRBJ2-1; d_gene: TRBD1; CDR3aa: CASSQRVDRVYNEQFF; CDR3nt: TGTGCCAGCAGCCAAAGGGTGGACAGGGTCTACAATGAGCAGTTCTTC
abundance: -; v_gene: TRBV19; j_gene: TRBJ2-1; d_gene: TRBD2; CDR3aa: CASRPSGGSYNEQFF; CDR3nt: TGTGCCAGTCGCCCTAGCGGGGGCTCCTACAATGAGCAGTTCTTC
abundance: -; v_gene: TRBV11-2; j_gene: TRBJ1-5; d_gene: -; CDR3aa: CASSSDITSNQPQHF; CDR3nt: TGTGCCAGCAGCTCTGACATTACTAGCAATCAGCCCCAGCATTTT
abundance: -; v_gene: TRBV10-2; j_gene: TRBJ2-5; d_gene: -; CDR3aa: CASSVPGTETQYF; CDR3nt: TGCGCCAGCAGTGTTCCGGGAACGGAGACCCAGTACTTC
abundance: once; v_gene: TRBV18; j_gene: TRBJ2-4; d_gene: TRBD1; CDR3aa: CASSPGQGGTDIQYF; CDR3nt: TGTGCCAGCTCCCCCGGACAGGGGGGTACAGACATTCAGTACTTC
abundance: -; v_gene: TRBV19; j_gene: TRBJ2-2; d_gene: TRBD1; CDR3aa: CASSFSQGVSGELFF; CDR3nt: TGTGCCAGTAGTTTTTCACAGGGGGTGAGCGGGGAGCTGTTTTTT
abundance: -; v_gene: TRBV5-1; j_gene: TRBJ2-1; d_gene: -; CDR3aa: CASSLEGSKGYNEQFF; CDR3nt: TGCGCCAGCAGCTTGGAGGGCTCCAAGGGGTACAATGAGCAGTTCTTC
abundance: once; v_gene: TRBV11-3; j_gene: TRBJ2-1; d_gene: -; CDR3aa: CASSFGTGWNEQFF; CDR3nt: TGTGCCAGCAGCTTTGGAACAGGGTGGAATGAGCAGTTCTTC
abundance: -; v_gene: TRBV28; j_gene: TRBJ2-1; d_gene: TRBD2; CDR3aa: CASRSGTSVTEQFF; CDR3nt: TGTGCCAGCAGATCCGGGACTAGCGTAACTGAGCAGTTCTTC
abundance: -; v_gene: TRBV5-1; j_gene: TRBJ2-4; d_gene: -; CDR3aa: CASSSSSGGGIQYF; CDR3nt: TGCGCCAGCAGCTCCTCTTCAGGCGGAGGCATTCAGTACTTC
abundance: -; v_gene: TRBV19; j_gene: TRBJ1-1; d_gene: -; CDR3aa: CASSIIGSTEAFF; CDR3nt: TGTGCCAGTAGTATAATCGGTAGCACTGAAGCTTTCTTT
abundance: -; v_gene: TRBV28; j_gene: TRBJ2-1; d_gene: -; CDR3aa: CASSGHNEQFF; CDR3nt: TGTGCCAGCAGTGGGCACAATGAGCAGTTCTTC
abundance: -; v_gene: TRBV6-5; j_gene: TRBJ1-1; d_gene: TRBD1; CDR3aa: CASTSDRGDTEAFF; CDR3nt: TGTGCCAGCACCTCGGACAGGGGGGACACTGAAGCTTTCTTT
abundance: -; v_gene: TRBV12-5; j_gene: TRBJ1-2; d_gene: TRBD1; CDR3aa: CASGFATGRYGYTF; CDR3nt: TGTGCTAGTGGTTTCGCGACAGGGAGGTATGGCTACACCTTC
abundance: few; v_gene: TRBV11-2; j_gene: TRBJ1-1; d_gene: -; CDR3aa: CASSREGGQTTEAFF; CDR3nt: TGTGCCAGCAGCCGTGAGGGGGGGCAAACAACTGAAGCTTTCTTT
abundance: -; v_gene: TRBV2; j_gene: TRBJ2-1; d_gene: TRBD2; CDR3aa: CASLAGGLGEQFF; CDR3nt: TGTGCCAGCTTAGCGGGGGGGCTAGGGGAGCAGTTCTTC
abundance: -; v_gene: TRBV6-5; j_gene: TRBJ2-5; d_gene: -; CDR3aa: CASLVIGAQETQYF; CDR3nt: TGTGCCAGCCTGGTCATAGGGGCACAAGAGACCCAGTACTTC
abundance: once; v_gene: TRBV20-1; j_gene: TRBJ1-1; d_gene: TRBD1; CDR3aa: CSATQGAEAFF; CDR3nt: TGCAGTGCTACTCAGGGGGCTGAAGCTTTCTTT
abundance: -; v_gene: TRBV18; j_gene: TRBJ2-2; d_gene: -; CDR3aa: CASSPQGNTGELFF; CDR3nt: TGTGCCAGCTCACCTCAGGGCAACACCGGGGAGCTGTTTTTT
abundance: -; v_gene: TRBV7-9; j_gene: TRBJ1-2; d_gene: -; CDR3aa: CASSPRDPSMGGGYTF; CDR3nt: TGTGCCAGCAGCCCGAGGGACCCGTCAATGGGAGGGGGCTACACCTTC
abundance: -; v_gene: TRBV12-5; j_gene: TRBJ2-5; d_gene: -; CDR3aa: CASGGGRGQETQYF; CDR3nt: TGTGCTAGTGGTGGAGGCCGGGGCCAAGAGACCCAGTACTTC
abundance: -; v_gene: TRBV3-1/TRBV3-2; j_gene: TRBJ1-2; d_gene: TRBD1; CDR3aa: CASSRNDRAHGYTF; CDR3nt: TGTGCCAGCAGCCGAAACGACAGGGCCCATGGCTACACCTTC
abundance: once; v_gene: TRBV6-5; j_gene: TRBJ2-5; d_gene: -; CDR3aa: CASSYRQPDGETQYF; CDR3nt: TGTGCCAGCAGTTACAGACAGCCAGATGGGGAGACCCAGTACTTC
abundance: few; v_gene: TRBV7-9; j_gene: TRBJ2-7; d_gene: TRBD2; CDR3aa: CASSGTSVLYEQYF; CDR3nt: TGTGCCAGCAGTGGGACTAGCGTATTATACGAGCAGTACTTC
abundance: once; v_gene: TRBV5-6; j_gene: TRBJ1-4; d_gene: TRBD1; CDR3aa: CASSLGQGREKLFF; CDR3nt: TGTGCCAGCAGCTTGGGACAGGGTCGTGAAAAACTGTTTTTT
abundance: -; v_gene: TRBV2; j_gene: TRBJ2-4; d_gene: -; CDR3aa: CASSGGRLDKNIQYF; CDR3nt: TGTGCCAGCAGTGGGGGGCGATTGGACAAAAACATTCAGTACTTC
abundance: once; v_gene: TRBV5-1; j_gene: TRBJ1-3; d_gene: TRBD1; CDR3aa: CASSLGGTRNTIYF; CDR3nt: TGCGCCAGCAGCTTAGGGGGCACTCGGAACACCATATATTTT
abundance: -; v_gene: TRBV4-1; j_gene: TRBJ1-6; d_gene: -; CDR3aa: CASSQDRAFYSPLHF; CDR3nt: TGCGCCAGCAGCCAAGACAGGGCTTTCTATTCACCCCTCCACTTT
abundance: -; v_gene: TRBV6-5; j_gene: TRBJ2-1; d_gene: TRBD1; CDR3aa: CASSKRTGGYNEQFF; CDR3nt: TGTGCCAGCAGCAAGCGGACAGGGGGCTACAATGAGCAGTTCTTC
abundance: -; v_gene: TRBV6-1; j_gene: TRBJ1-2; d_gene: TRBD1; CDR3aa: CASSEDGTGVDYGYTF; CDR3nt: TGTGCCAGCAGTGAAGACGGGACAGGGGTGGACTATGGCTACACCTTC
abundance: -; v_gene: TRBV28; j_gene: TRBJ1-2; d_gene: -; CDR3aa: CALSGTNYGYTF; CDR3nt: TGTGCCCTAAGCGGTACTAACTATGGCTACACCTTC
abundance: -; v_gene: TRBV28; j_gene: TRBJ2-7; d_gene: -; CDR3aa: CASTPPSTYEQYF; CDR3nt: TGTGCCAGCACCCCACCCAGTACCTACGAGCAGTACTTC
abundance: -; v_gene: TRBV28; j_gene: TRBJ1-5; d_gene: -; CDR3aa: CASSSGSNQPQHF; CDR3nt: TGTGCCAGCAGTTCGGGTAGCAATCAGCCCCAGCATTTT
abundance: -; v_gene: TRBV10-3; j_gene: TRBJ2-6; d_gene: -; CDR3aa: CAGGNSGANVLTF; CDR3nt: TGTGCCGGGGGGAACTCTGGGGCCAACGTCCTGACTTTC
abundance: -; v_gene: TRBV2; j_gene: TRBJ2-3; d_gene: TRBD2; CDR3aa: CASSKGLAGGITDTQYF; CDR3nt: TGTGCCAGCAGTAAGGGACTAGCGGGGGGGATCACAGATACGCAGTATTTT
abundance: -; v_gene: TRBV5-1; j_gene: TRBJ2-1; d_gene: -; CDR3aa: CASSLRSGTYNEQFF; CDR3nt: TGCGCCAGCAGCTTGCGTAGCGGAACTTACAATGAGCAGTTCTTC
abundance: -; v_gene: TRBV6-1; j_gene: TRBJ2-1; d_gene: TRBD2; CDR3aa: CASSELAGPYNEQFF; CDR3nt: TGTGCCAGCAGTGAGCTAGCGGGGCCCTACAATGAGCAGTTCTTC
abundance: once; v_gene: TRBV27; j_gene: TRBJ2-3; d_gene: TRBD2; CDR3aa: CASASGRARTSTDTQYF; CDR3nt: TGTGCCAGCGCCAGCGGGAGGGCCAGAACTAGCACAGATACGCAGTATTTT
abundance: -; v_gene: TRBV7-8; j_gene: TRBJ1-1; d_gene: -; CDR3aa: CASSLETAYTEAFF; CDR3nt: TGTGCCAGCAGCTTAGAGACAGCTTACACTGAAGCTTTCTTT
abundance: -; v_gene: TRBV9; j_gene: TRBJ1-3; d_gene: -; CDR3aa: CASSVDSSGNTIYF; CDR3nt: TGTGCCAGCAGCGTAGATAGCTCTGGAAACACCATATATTTT
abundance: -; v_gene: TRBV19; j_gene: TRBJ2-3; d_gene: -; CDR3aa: CASRKTETTDTQYF; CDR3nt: TGTGCCAGTAGGAAGACAGAGACCACAGATACGCAGTATTTT
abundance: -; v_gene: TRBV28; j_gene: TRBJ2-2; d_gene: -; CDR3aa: CASSLYAGNTGELFF; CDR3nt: TGTGCCAGCAGTTTATATGCAGGGAACACCGGGGAGCTGTTTTTT
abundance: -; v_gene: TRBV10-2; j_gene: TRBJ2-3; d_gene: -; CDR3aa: CASSDVPRVTDTQYF; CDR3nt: TGCGCCAGCAGTGACGTCCCTCGGGTTACTGATACGCAGTATTTT